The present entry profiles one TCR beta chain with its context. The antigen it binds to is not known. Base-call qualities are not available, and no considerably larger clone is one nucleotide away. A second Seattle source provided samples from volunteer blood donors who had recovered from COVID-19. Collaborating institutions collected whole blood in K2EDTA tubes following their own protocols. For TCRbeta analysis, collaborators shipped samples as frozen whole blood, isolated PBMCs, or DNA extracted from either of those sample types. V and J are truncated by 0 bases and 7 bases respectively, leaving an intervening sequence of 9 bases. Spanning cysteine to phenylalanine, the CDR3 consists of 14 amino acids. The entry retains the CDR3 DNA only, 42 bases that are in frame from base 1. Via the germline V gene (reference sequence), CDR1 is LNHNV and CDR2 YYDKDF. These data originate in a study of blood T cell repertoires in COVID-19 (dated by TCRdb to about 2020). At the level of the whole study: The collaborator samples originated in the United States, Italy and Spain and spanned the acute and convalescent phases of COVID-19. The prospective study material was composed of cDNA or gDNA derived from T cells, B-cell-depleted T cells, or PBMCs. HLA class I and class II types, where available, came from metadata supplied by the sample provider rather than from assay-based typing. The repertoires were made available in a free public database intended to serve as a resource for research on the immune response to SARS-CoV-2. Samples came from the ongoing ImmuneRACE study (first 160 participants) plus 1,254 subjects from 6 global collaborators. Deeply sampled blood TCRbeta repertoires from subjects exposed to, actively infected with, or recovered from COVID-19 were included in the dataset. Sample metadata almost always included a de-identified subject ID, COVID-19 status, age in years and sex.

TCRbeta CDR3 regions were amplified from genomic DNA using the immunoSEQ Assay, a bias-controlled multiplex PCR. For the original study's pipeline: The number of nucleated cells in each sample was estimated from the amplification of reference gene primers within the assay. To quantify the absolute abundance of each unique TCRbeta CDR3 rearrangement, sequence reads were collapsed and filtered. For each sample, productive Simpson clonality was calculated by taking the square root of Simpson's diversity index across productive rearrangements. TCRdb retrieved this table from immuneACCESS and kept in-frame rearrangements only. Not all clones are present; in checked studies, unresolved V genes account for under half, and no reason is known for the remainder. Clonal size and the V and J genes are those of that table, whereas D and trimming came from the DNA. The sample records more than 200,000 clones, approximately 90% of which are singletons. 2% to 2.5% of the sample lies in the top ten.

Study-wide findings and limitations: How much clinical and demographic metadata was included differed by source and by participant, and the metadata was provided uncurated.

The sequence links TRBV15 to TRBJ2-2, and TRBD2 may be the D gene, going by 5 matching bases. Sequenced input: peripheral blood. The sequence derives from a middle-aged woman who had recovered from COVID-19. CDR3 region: CATSRDYGGGELFF. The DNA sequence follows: TGTGCCACCAGCAGAGATTATGGAGGCGGGGAGCTGTTTTTT.